This TCR beta chain stems from a study of shared clonotypes between healthy human individuals. Overall study context: A donor's plate count was three for CD4 naive and three for CD4 memory; CD8 naive had two and CD8 memory one. General study results and limits: Having only a few donors restricted how much genetic and exposure-history diversity was captured.

A note on this clone: The antigen is not known.

The V gene end was trimmed by 6 bases and the J gene end by 6 bases; junction bases not matched to a gene: 12. The CDR3 loop spans 15 amino acids. Germline V CDR1 and CDR2: LNHDA, SQIVND (reference sequence). Naive CD8 cells lacked CD45RO, underwent positive selection for CCR7 and left out terminally differentiated effector memory CD45RA+ cells. Produced via immunoSEQ multiplex PCR; TCRdb's table is partial and in-frame only. Of millions of clones listed, roughly 91% were seen once; the top ten hold roughly 1.8%. The TCR was taken from a man younger than 35 in good health. Some clones in this sample may be carry-over from other donors' samples. The genes are TRBV19 and TRBJ1-1; 8 positions agree with TRBD1. Material: naive CD8+ T cells from PBMCs. CDR3 loop: CASRGFPTGGPEAFF. CDR3 bases: TGTGCCAGTAGGGGGTTCCCTACAGGGGGTCCTGAAGCTTTCTTT. Complete variable domain (other parts from reference TRBV19 and TRBJ1-1): DGGITQSPKYLFRKEGQNVTLSCEQNLNHDAMYWYRQDPGQGLRLIYYSQIVNDFQKGDIAEGYSVSREKKESFPLTVTSAQKNPTAFYLCASRGFPTGGPEAFFGQGTRLTVV.